This entry lists 6 T cell receptor beta chains sequenced from one sample in a study of CD8 T cells in ankylosing spondylitis. Using its own MiXCR run on the 5' RACE reads, TCRdb lists one record per CDR3 protein. The sample contains 150,000 to 200,000 distinct CDR3 sequences, roughly 13% of which appear only once. Sequenced: blood, either unsorted or a sorted T cell fraction (not recorded which). The receptors shown here come from a male donor with ankylosing spondylitis or in good health (not recorded which).

This clonotype has just a few counts. CDR3 DNA sequence: TGTGCCAGCAGTGAGGGCCGGGAATGGTATGAAAAACTGTTTTTT. It translates to CASSEGREWYEKLFF. This chain connects TRBV25-1 to TRBJ1-4; D unresolved. This CDR3 has 15 amino acids. CDR1 is MGHDK and CDR2 is SYGVNS in the germline V gene. The V and J ends lost 3 bases and 6 bases respectively, with 14 bases between them.

This clonotype appeared a few times. The rearrangement joins TRBV10-3 to TRBJ1-2; TRBD1 agrees at 7 bases. The CDR3 covers 14 residues. V trimming: 10 bases; J trimming: 4 bases; junction bases outside the gene matches: 12. The germline V gene encodes CDR1 ENHRY and CDR2 SYGVKD. CDR3 sequence reads: CATYPGTAIYGYTF. The CDR3 nucleotides read TGTGCCACTTATCCCGGGACAGCCATCTATGGCTACACCTTC.

This clonotype was detected many times. This sequence joins TRBV12-3 or TRBV12-4 and TRBJ2-7; 7 bases are shared with TRBD2. CDR3 length: 14 amino acids. The trim removed 3 bases at V and 2 bases at J, leaving 4 bases unmatched. CDR3 in amino acids: CASSFGGNTYEQYF. CDR3 bases: TGTGCCAGCAGTTTCGGGGGGAATACCTACGAGCAGTACTTC.

This clonotype has at least ten counts. The chain combines TRBV6-1 with TRBJ1-2; unclear D gene. Germline V CDR1 and CDR2: MNHNS, SASEGT. The CDR3 is made up of 15 amino acids. Trimming left V 0 bases short and J 3 bases short, with 11 bases between. CDR3 bases: TGTGCCAGCAGTGAAGCCAAGAGAGGACACTATGGCTACACCTTC. It yields the protein CASSEAKRGHYGYTF.

V gene TRBV27 combines with J gene TRBJ2-5; 13 bases are a match to TRBD2. Trimming cost V 6 bases and J 1 base; bases outside gene matches: 5. The germline V gene has CDR1 MNHEY and CDR2 SMNVEV (reference sequence). The CDR3 contains 16 residues. CDR3 coding DNA: TGTGCCAGCAGAATGGGACTAGCGGGAACCCAAGAGACCCAGTACTTC. As protein: CASRMGLAGTQETQYF.

This clonotype was observed at least ten times. This chain connects TRBV4-1 to TRBJ2-5, with a tentative D call TRBD1 (6 bases). The ends were cut back, 4 bases at V and 0 bases at J, with 15 bases in the middle. The CDR3 has 16 amino acids. Germline V gene lookup returns CDR1 MGHRA and CDR2 YSYEKL. CDR3 protein: CASSLSDRYNQETQYF. Here the CDR3 DNA reads TGCGCCAGCAGCCTATCGGACAGATACAACCAAGAGACCCAGTACTTC.